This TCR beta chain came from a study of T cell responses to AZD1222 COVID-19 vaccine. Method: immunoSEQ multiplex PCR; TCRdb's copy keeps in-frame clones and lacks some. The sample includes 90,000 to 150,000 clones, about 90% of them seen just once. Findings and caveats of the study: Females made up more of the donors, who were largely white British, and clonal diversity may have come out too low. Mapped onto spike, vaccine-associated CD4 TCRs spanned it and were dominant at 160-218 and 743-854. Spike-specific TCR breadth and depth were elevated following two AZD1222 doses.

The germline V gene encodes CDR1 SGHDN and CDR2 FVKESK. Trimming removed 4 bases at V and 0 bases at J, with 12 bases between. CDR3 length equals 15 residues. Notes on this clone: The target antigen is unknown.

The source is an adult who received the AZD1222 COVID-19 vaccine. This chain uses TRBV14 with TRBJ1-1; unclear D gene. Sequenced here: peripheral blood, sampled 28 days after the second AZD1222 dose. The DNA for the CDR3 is TGTGCCAGCAGCCTTCTCAGGCGATTGAACACTGAAGCTTTCTTT. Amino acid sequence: CASSLLRRLNTEAFF.